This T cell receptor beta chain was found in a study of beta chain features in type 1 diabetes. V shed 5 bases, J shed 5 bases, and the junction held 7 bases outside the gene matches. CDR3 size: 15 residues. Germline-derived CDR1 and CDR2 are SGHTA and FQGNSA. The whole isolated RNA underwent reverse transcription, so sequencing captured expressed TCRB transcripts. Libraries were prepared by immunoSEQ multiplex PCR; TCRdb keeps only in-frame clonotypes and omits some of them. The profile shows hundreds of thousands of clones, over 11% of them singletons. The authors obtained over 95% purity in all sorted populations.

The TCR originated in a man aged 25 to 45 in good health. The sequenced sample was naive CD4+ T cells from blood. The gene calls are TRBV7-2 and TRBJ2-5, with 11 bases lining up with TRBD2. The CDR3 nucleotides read TGTGCCAGCAGCCTTCGACTAGCGGGAAGGGAGACCCAGTACTTC. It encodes CASSLRLAGRETQYF.